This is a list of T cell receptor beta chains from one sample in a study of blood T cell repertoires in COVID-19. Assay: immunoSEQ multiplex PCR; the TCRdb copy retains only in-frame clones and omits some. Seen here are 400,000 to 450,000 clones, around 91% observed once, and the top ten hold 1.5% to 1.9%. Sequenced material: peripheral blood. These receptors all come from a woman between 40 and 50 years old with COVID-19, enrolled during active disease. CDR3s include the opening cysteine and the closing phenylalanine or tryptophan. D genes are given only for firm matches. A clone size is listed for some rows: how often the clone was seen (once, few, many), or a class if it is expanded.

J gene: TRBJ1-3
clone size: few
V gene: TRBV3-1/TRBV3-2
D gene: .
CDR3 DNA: TGTGCCAGCACACAGGGAGCTGGAAACACCATATATTTT
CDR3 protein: CASTQGAGNTIYF

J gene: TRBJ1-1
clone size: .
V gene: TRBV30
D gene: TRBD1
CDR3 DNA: TGTGCCTGGAGCTTGGGACAGGGGGCTCTGGCTTTCTTT
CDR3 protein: CAWSLGQGALAFF

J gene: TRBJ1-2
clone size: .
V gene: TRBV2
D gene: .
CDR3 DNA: TGTGCCAGCAGTGGCGTGGTCGGGAACTATGGCTACACCTTC
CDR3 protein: CASSGVVGNYGYTF

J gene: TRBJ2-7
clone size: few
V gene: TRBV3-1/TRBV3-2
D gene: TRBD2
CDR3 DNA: TGTGCCAGCAGCCAAGTCGGTGGGAGGGCCGACTACGAGCAGTACTTC
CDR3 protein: CASSQVGGRADYEQYF

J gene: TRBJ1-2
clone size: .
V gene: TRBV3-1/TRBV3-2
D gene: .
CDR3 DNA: TGTGCCAGCAGCCCGGAACCGGGAGGCAGTAGAGGCTACACCTTC
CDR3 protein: CASSPEPGGSRGYTF

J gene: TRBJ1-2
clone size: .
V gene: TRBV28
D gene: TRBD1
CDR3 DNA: TGTGCCAGCAGTCCGGGCGGGGCAGGGGGCTCAGGCTACACCTTC
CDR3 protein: CASSPGGAGGSGYTF

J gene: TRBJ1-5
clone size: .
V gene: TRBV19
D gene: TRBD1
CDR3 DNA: TGTGCCAGTAGTAGCCCCACCGGGACAGGGTTGATTGGCAATCAGCCCCAGCATTTT
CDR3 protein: CASSSPTGTGLIGNQPQHF

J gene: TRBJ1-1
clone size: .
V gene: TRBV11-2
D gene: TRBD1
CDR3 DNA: TGTGCCAGCAGCTCGACAGGGGCGGCCGGTGTTGAAGCTTTCTTT
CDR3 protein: CASSSTGAAGVEAFF

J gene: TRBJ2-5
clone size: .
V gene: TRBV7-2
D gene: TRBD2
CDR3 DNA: TGTGCCAGCAGCCTGGCGGGACTAGCGGAAGAGACCCAGTACTTC
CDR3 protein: CASSLAGLAEETQYF

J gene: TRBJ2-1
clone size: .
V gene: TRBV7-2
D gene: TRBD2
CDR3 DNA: TGTGCCAGCACACTAGCGGGAGGGCCATATCAGTTCTTC
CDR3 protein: CASTLAGGPYQFF

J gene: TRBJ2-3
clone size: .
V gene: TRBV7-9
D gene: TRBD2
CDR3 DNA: TGTGCCAGCAGCTTTAGCGGGGTCACAGATACGCAGTATTTT
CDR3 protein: CASSFSGVTDTQYF

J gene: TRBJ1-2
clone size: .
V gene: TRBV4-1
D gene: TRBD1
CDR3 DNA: TGCGCCAGCAGCCAAGGCCTCGGGACAGGGCCCGACTATGGCTACACCTTC
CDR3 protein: CASSQGLGTGPDYGYTF

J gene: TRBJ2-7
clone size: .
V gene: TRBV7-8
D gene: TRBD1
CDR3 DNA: TGTGCCAGCAGGGGGGGACAGGCCTTTATTTACGAGCAGTACTTC
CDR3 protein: CASRGGQAFIYEQYF

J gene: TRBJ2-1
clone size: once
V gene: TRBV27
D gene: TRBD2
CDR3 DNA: TGTGCCAGCAGTTTTTTAGCCGGGAGGGCCAACAATGAGCAGTTCTTC
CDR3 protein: CASSFLAGRANNEQFF

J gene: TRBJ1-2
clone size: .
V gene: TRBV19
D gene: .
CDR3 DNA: TGTGCCAGTAGCCCTAGTGGGGGGGCCTATGGCTACACCTTC
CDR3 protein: CASSPSGGAYGYTF

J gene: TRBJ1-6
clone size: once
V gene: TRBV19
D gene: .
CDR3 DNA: TGTGCCAGTAGGCCAAGCGGGGCCACGGAATTTAATTCACCCCTCCACTTT
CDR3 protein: CASRPSGATEFNSPLHF

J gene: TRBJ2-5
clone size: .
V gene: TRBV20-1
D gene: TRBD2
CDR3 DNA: TGCAGTGCTAGTCATAGACTAGCTCGGCGGCAAGAGACCCAGTACTTC
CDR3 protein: CSASHRLARRQETQYF

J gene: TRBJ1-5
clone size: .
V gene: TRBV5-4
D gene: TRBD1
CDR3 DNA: TGTGCCAGCAGCAGCACAAAGCCCGGGACAGGGGCATATAGCAATCAGCCCCAGCATTTT
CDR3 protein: CASSSTKPGTGAYSNQPQHF

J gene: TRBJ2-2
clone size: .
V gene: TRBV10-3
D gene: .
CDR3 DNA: TGTGCCATCAGTGAGTACAGGGAGAACACCGGGGAGCTGTTTTTT
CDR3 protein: CAISEYRENTGELFF

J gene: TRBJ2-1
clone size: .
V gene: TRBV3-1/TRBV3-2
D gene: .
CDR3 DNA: TGTGCCAGCAGCCCAACCGGCAATGAGCAGTTCTTC
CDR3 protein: CASSPTGNEQFF

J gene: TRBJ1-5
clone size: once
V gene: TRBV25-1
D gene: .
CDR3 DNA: TGTGCCAGCAGTGCGGCCGGAACAGGAAATCAGCCCCAGCATTTT
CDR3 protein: CASSAAGTGNQPQHF

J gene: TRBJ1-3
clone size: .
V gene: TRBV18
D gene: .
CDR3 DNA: TGTGCCAGCTCACCTACTGACAGCTCTGGAAACACCATATATTTT
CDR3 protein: CASSPTDSSGNTIYF

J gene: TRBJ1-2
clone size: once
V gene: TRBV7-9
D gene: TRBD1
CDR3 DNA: TGTGCCAGCAGCTCAACCGGGACAGGGGAGGTGAGCGAGGGCTACACCTTC
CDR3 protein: CASSSTGTGEVSEGYTF

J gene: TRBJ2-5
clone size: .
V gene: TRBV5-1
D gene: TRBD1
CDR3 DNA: TGCGCCAGCAGCGCTGGACAGGGGGAGACCCAGTACTTC
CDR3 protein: CASSAGQGETQYF

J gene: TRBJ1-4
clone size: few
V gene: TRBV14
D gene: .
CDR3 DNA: TGTGCCAGCAGCCCCATTGAGAGCCGGGAAAAACTGTTTTTT
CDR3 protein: CASSPIESREKLFF

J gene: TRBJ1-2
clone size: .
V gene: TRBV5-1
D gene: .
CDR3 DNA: TGCGCCAGCAGTCCGGACGCAGGCCGGGGGAACTATGGCTACACCTTC
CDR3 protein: CASSPDAGRGNYGYTF

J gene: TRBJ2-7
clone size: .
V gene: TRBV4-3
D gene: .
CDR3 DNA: TGCGCCAGCAGCCAAGAAAACAGCCGCTCCTACGAGCAGTACTTC
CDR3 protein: CASSQENSRSYEQYF

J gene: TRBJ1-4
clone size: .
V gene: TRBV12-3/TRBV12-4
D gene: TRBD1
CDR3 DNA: TGTGCCAGCAGAGACAGGGTTGGAAAACTGTTTTTT
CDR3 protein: CASRDRVGKLFF

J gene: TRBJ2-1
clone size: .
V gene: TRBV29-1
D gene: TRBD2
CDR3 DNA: TGCAGCGTTGAAGGAAGGGCGGGGGGGTTCGGTGAGCAGTTCTTC
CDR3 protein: CSVEGRAGGFGEQFF

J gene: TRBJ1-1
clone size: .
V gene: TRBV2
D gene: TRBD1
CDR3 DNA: TGTGCCAGCAGTGACGGACAGGGTTTGAACACTGAAGCTTTCTTT
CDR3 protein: CASSDGQGLNTEAFF

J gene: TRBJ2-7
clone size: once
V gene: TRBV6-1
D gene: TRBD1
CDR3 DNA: TGTGCCAGCAGTGAGGACAGGACCTACGAGCAGTACTTC
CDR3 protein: CASSEDRTYEQYF

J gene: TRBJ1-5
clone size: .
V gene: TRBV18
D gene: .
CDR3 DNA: TGTGCCAGCTCACCATTTAACAGGGATCAGCCCCAGCATTTT
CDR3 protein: CASSPFNRDQPQHF

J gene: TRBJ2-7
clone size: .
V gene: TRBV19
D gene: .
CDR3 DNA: TGTGCCAGTAGGGGCCGCGCGGGCAACTCCTACGAGCAGTACTTC
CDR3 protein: CASRGRAGNSYEQYF

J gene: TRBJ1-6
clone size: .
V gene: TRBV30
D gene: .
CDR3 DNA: TGTGCCTGGAGTGTACAAAGGATCAGGACACCCCTCCACTTT
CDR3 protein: CAWSVQRIRTPLHF

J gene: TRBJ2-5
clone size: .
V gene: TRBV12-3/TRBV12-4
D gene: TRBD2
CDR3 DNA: TGTGCCAGCAGCTCGGGGGGTGAGGAGACCCAGTACTTC
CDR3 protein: CASSSGGEETQYF

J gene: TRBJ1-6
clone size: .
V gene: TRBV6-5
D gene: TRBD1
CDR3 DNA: TGTGCCAGCACCTGGGACAGGCCCAATAATTCACCCCTCCACTTT
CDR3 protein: CASTWDRPNNSPLHF

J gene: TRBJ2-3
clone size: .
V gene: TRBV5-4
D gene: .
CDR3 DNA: TGTGCCAGCAGCCCTTTTCTAAGCACAGATACGCAGTATTTT
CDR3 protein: CASSPFLSTDTQYF

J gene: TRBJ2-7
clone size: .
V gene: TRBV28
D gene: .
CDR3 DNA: TGTGCCAGCACCTTCGACAGGCCCCCCTACGAGCAGTACTTC
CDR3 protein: CASTFDRPPYEQYF

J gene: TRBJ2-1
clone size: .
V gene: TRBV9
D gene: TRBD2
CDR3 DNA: TGTGCCAGCACGTCACTAGCGGGACCCACCTCGGAGCAGTTCTTC
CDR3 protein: CASTSLAGPTSEQFF

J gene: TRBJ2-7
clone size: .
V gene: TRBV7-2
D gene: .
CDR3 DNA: TGTGCCAGCAGCCCCAGGTCGCGGGTTAGCTCCTACGAGCAGTACTTC
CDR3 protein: CASSPRSRVSSYEQYF

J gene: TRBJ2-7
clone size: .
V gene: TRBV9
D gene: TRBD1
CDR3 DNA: TGTGCCAGCAGCCCCCGCCGGGACAGGGGAGGTGAGCAGTACTTC
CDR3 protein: CASSPRRDRGGEQYF

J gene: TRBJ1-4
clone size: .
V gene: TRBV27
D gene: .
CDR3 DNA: TGTGCCAGCAGTTTTGAGGGTGGGGGGGAGATCCTCGCAACTAATGAAAAACTGTTTTTT
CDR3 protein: CASSFEGGGEILATNEKLFF

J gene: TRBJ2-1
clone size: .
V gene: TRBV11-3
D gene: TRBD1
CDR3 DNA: TGTGCCAGCAGCCCACGACAGGGGGGTCAATTAAATGAGCAGTTCTTC
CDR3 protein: CASSPRQGGQLNEQFF

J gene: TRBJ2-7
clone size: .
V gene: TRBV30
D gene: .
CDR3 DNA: TGTGCCTGGACAGTTCAGGCTCTCAGCTCCTACGAGCAGTACTTC
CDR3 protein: CAWTVQALSSYEQYF

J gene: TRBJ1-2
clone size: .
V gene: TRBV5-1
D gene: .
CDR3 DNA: TGCGCCAGCAGCCAAACGGTAGGGGCCGGCTATGGCTACACCTTC
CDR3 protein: CASSQTVGAGYGYTF

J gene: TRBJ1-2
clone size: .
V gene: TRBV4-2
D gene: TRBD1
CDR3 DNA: TGTGCCAGCAGCCCCGGAGGGACAGGGGACTATGGCTACACCTTC
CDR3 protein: CASSPGGTGDYGYTF

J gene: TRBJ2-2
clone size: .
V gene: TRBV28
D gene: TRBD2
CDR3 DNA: TGTGCCAGCAGGTGGGCGTTAGCGGGGAACACCGGGGAGCTGTTTTTT
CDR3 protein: CASRWALAGNTGELFF

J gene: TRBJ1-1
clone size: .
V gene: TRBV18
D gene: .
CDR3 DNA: TGTGCCAGCTCACCACAAGGAATGGGGCTGGAAGCTTTCTTT
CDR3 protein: CASSPQGMGLEAFF

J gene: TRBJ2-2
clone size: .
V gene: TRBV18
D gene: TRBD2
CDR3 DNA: TGTGCCAGCTCACCACAGAGCTCCCAACAGCGGGAGGGCCGTAGCACCGGGGAGCTGTTTTTT
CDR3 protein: CASSPQSSQQREGRSTGELFF

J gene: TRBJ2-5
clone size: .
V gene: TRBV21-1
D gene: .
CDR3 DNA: TGTGCCAGCAGCAAAGACTTTTTACGGCATAGCGGGGGGACCCAAGAGACCCAGTACTTC
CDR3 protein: CASSKDFLRHSGGTQETQYF

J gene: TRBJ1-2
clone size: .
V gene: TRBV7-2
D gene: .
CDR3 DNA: TGTGCCAGCAGCCTACCTACAGGGTGGGGCTACACCTTC
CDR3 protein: CASSLPTGWGYTF

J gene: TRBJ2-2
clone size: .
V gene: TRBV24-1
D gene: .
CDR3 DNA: TGTGCCACCGGGACTCGGAACACCGGGGAGCTGTTTTTT
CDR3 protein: CATGTRNTGELFF

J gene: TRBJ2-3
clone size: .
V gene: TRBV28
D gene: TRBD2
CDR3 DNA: TGTGCCAGCAGTTTTTTTAGCGGGAGCTTGGGAGATACGCAGTATTTT
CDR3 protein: CASSFFSGSLGDTQYF